This record looks at one TCR beta chain sequence and its context. Its antigen is unknown. These data originate in a study of T cells in localized non-small cell lung cancer. Study results and limitations: Adjacent lung had a median around 60 of the 100 largest tumor clones.

This CDR3 spans 13 amino acids. Germline CDR1 LGHNT, CDR2 FRNRAP. Sequenced by immunoSEQ multiplex PCR; TCRdb stores in-frame clones only, minus some. The sample lists over 1,000 clones; roughly a fifth were seen once. This sequence originates from a woman aged 35-75 years with stage I lung adenocarcinoma. The sequences come from normal lung tissue next to the tumor, collected before any cancer treatment. This chain joins TRBV12-5 and TRBJ2-5; D is ambiguous. Here the CDR3 DNA reads TGTGCCAACTCGTTTGGGTTGGGAGAGACCCAGTACTTC. Protein product: CANSFGLGETQYF.